This TCR beta chain is from a study of T cell responses to AZD1222 COVID-19 vaccine. This clone was seen only once. Its antigen is not known. Notes on the study in general: Mapped onto spike, vaccine-associated CD4 TCRs spanned it and were dominant at 160-218 and 743-854. White British people made up most donors, females outnumbered males, and clonal diversity was possibly underestimated. Once two AZD1222 doses were given, Spike-specific TCR breadth and depth went up. Samples come after the peak T cell response, not at day 14.

Produced via immunoSEQ multiplex PCR; TCRdb's table is partial and in-frame only. The sample holds tens of thousands of clones, 84% seen once. Sample: peripheral blood, taken on day 0 of AZD1222 vaccination. The sequence came from an adult in good health.

CDR3 sequence: CASSKWGGRRTDTQYF. The CDR3 region has the DNA TGTGCCAGCAGCAAGTGGGGGGGGCGACGCACAGATACGCAGTATTTT. The J gene is TRBJ2-3, the V gene TRBV5-6, with D perhaps TRBD2 (7 bases). Germline V gene lookup returns CDR1 SGHDT and CDR2 YYEEEE. The V end was cut by 4 bases, the J end by 1 base, with 16 bases between. CDR3 size: 16 residues. Filled out from reference TRBV5-6 and TRBJ2-3, the complete variable domain reads DAGVTQSPTHLIKTRGQQVTLRCSPKSGHDTVSWYQQALGQGPQFIFQYYEEEERQRGNFPDRFSGHQFPNYSSELNVNALLLGDSALYLCASSKWGGRRTDTQYFGPGTRLTVL.